The T cell receptor beta chain under discussion was sequenced for a study of control samples from healthy donors and cancer patients. The germline CDR1 and CDR2 sequences are LNHDA and SQIVND (reference sequence). The CDR3 length is 16 residues. V was clipped by 0 bases and J by 0 bases; unmatched bases: 4. The method was immunoSEQ multiplex PCR; TCRdb's version includes in-frame clones alone and lacks a portion of them. In the table there are 110,000 to 150,000 clones, roughly 90% of which are singletons. What was sequenced was blood. The TCR originated in a man aged 25-40 years in good health. The chain combines TRBV19 with TRBJ2-7, with 8 bases aligning to TRBD2. The CDR3 nucleotides read TGTGCCAGTAGTATAGACTCCAGCGGGAGCTCCTACGAGCAGTACTTC. Protein sequence: CASSIDSSGSSYEQYF.